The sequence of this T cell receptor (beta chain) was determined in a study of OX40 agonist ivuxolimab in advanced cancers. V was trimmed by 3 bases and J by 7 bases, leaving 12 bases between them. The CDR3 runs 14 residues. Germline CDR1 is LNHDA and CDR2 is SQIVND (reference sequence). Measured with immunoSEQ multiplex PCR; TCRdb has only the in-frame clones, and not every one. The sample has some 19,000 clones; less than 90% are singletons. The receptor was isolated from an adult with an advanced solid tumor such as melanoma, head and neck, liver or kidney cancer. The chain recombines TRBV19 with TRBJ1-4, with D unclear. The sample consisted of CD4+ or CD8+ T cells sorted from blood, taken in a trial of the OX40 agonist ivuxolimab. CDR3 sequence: CASSMLGYGEKLFF. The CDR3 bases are TGTGCCAGTAGTATGCTGGGATACGGTGAAAAACTGTTTTTT. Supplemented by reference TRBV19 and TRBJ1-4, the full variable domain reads DGGITQSPKYLFRKEGQNVTLSCEQNLNHDAMYWYRQDPGQGLRLIYYSQIVNDFQKGDIAEGYSVSREKKESFPLTVTSAQKNPTAFYLCASSMLGYGEKLFFGSGTQLSVL.